This TCR beta chain was identified in a study of shared clonotypes between healthy human individuals. Overall study context: A couple of women and a few men aged 18 to 49 made up the donors.

On this clone itself: Its matching antigen is unknown.

Positive CCR7 selection of CD45RO-negative cells yielded the naive CD8 cells, and terminally differentiated effector memory CD45RA+ cells were excluded. The CDR3 loop spans 13 amino acids. V lost 8 bases and J lost 2, with 13 bases in between. Germline assignment: CDR1 MNHNS and CDR2 SASEGT. Study-wide results and caveats: Few donors restricted represented genetic and exposure-history diversity.

An assay was performed, and its level was deep. Several immunoSEQ plates held equal portions of the genomic DNA taken from each subset. Data came from immunoSEQ multiplex PCR; TCRdb stores just in-frame clones and leaves some out. The sample has 650,000 to 800,000 clones; under 95% are singletons. The sequence was collected from a man younger than 40 in good health. This chain connects TRBV6-1 to TRBJ2-7; a weak D match, TRBD2 (5 bases). Sequencing was performed on naive CD8+ T cells sorted from blood. CDR3 nucleotide sequence: TGTGCCAGCTCCCTTAGCGACACCTACGAGCAGTACTTC. The encoded protein is CASSLSDTYEQYF.